This T cell receptor beta chain was recorded in a study of cytomegalovirus exposure and HLA in healthy donors. PCR primers comprised 60 Vbeta and 13 Jbeta primers. Per the original methods: An analysis performed later counted about 80 million unique TCR beta chains (around 11 million of them shared). Method: immunoSEQ multiplex PCR; TCRdb's copy keeps in-frame clones and lacks some. V, J and clone size were drawn from that table, and D and trimming were deduced from the DNA. The sample consists of 150,000 to 200,000 clones, around 77% of them appearing once. Study outcomes and limitations: It was taken for granted in presence/absence analyses that sequencing depth across donors was roughly uniform. Per a later analysis, about 15,000 TCR beta sequences showed association with HLA alleles at 0.05 false discovery rate.

In germline, CDR1 is MNHEY, CDR2 SMNVEV (reference sequence). This CDR3 spans 15 amino acids. Between the trimmed V and J ends, which lost 2 bases and 0 bases, there was a span of 10 bases. Turning to this clone: The target antigen is unknown.

The clonotype was recovered from a woman in her 30s in good health and CMV-seronegative. This chain uses TRBV27 with TRBJ1-2; no firm D call. The sequenced sample consisted of PBMCs. The CDR3 spells CASSLVYSSNYGYTF. In DNA form, the CDR3 reads TGTGCCAGCAGTTTAGTCTACTCCTCTAACTATGGCTACACCTTC.